This T cell receptor (beta chain) was sequenced during a study of blood T cell repertoires in COVID-19. Study context: COVID-19 samples collected from the United States, Italy and Spain covered acute and convalescent phases.

Sequencing used immunoSEQ multiplex PCR; TCRdb keeps in-frame clones, though not all of them. The sample includes about 210,000 clones, roughly nine tenths of them seen just once. Sequenced: peripheral blood. This TCR derives from a man aged 35-49 years with acute or convalescent COVID-19.

CDR3 in DNA: TGTGCCACCAGTAAGTTACAGTCTGGGGCCAACGTCCTGACTTTC. Encoded protein: CATSKLQSGANVLTF. The chain uses TRBV24-1 and TRBJ2-6; D remains ambiguous. Germline CDR1 KGHDR, CDR2 SFDVKD. The V end was cut by 6 bases, the J end by 1 base, with 9 bases between. The CDR3 spans 15 residues.